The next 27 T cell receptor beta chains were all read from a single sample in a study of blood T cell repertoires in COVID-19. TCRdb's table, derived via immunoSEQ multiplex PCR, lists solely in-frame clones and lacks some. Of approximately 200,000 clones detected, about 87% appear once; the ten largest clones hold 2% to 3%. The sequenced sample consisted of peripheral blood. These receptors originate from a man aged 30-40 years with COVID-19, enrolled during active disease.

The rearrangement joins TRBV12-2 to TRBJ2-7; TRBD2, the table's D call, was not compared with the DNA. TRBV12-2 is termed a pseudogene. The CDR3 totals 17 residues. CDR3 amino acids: CASRLVVLAGGKWEQYF. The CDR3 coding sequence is TGTGCAAGTCGCTTAGTGGTACTAGCGGGGGGAAAGTGGGAGCAGTACTTC.

In DNA form, the CDR3 reads TGTGCCAGCAGCTACTTCGGGGGGACTAGCGGGAGCACAGATACGCAGTATTTT. Translated, it gives CASSYFGGTSGSTDTQYF. V usage is TRBV4-2 and J usage is TRBJ2-3; 12 bases are a match to TRBD2. The CDR3 contains 18 residues. Germline V CDR1 and CDR2: LGHNA, YNFKEQ. Trimming took 5 bases from V and 0 from J; bases not matched to a gene: 9.

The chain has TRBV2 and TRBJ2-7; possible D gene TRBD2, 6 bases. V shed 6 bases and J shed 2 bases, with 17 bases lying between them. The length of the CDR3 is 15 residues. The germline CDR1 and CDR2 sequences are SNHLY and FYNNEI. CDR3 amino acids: CASRPPRDSPYEQYF. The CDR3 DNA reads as TGTGCCAGCAGACCTCCCCGGGACTCCCCCTACGAGCAGTACTTC.

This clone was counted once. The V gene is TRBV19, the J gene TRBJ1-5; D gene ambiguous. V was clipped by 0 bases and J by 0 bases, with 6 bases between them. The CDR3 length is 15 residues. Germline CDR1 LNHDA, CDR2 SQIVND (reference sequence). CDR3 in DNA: TGTGCCAGTAGTATAGACTATTATAGCAATCAGCCCCAGCATTTT. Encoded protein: CASSIDYYSNQPQHF.

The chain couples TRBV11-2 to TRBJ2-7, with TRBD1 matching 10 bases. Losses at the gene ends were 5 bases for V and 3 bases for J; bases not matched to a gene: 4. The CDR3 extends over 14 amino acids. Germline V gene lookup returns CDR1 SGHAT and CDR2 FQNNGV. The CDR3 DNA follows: TGTGCCAGCAGCCCCCGGGACAGGGGCTACGAGCAGTACTTC. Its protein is CASSPRDRGYEQYF.

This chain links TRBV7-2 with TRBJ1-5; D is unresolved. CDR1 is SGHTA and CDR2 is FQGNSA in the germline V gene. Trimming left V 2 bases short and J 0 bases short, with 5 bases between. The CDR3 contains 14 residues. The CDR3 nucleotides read TGTGCCAGCAGCTTATCGTATAGCAATCAGCCCCAGCATTTT. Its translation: CASSLSYSNQPQHF.

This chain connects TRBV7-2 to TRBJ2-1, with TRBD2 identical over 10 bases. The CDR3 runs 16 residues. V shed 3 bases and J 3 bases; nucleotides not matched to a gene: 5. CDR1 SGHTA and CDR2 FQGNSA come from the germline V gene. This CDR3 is CASSFRAGGGYNEQFF. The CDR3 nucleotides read TGTGCCAGCAGCTTCCGAGCGGGGGGGGGCTACAATGAGCAGTTCTTC.

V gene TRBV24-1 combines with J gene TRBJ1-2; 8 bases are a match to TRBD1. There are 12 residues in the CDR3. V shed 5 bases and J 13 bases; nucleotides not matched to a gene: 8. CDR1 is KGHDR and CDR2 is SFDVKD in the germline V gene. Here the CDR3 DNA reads TGTGCCACCAGTGGCATAGACAGGGGATTCACCTTC. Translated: CATSGIDRGFTF.

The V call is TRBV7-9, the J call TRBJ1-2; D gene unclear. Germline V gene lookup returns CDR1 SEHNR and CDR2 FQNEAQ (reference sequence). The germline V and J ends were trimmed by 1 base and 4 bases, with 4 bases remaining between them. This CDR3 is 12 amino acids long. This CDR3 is CASSLDSYGYTF. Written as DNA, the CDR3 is TGTGCCAGCAGCTTAGACAGCTATGGCTACACCTTC.

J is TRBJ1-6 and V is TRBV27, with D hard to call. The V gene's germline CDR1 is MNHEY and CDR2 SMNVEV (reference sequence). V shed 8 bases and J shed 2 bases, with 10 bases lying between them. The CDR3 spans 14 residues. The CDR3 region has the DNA TGTGCCAGCGCAACTCTCCCCTATAATTCACCCCTCCACTTT. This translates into CASATLPYNSPLHF.

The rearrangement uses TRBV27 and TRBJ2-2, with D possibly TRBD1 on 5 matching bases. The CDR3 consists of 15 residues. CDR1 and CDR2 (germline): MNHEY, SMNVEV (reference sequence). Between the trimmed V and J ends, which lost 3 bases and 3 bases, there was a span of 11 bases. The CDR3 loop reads CASSFGDRYTGELFF. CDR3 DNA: TGTGCCAGCAGTTTTGGAGACAGATACACCGGGGAGCTGTTTTTT.

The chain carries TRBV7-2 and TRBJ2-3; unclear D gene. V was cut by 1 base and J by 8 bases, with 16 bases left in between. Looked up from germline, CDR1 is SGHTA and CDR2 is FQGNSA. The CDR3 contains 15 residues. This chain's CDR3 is CASSLVHQTQVTQYF. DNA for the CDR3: TGTGCCAGCAGCTTAGTTCACCAAACGCAGGTTACGCAGTATTTT.

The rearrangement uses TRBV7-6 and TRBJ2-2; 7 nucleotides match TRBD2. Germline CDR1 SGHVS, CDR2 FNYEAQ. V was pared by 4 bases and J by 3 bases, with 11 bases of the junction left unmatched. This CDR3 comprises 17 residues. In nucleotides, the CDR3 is TGTGCCAGCAGCTCCAGTAGAGCTAGCGGTCACACCGGGGAGCTGTTTTTT. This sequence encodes CASSSSRASGHTGELFF. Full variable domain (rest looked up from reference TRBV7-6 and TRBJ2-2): GAGVSQSPRYKVTKRGQDVALRCDPISGHVSLYWYRQALGQGPEFLTYFNYEAQQDKSGLPNDRFSAERPEGSISTLTIQRTEQRDSAMYRCASSSSRASGHTGELFFGEGSRLTVL.

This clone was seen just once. CDR3 region: CASTLGLAGGLQETQYF. CDR3 DNA: TGTGCCAGCACCCTTGGCCTAGCGGGAGGCCTCCAAGAGACCCAGTACTTC. This chain links TRBV5-8 with TRBJ2-5; 11 positions agree with TRBD2. The CDR3 totals 17 residues. The junction had 11 bases not matched to a gene; V was cut back by 6 bases and J by 1 base. Looked up from germline, CDR1 is SGHTS and CDR2 is YDEGEE. Full variable domain (remainder filled in from reference TRBV5-8 and TRBJ2-5): EAGVTQSPTHLIKTRGQQATLRCSPISGHTSVYWYQQALGLGLQFLLWYDEGEERNRGNFPPRFSGRQFPNYSSELNVNALELEDSALYLCASTLGLAGGLQETQYFGPGTRLLVL.

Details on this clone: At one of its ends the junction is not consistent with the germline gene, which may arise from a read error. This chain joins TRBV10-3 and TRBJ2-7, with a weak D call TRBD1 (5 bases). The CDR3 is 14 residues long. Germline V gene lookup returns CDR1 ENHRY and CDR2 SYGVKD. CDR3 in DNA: TGTGCAATCACGTCCATCGGGCAGGGATACGAGCAGTACTTC. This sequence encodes CAITSIGQGYEQYF.

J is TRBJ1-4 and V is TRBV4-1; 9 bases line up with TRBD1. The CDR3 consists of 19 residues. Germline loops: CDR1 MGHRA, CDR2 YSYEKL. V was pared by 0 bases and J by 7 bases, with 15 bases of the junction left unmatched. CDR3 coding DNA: TGCGCCAGCAGCCAAGATGGGTTTTTGCGGACAGGGGAGGGTGAAAAACTGTTTTTT. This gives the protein CASSQDGFLRTGEGEKLFF.

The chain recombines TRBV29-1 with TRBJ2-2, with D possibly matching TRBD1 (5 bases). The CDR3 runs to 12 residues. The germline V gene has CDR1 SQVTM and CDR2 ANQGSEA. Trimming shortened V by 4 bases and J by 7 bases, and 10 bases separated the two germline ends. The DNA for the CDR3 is TGCAGCGTTGGGCAGGGTAACGGGGAGCTGTTTTTT. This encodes CSVGQGNGELFF.

The CDR3 here is CSVERDRLGEQYF. The CDR3, as DNA: TGCAGCGTTGAAAGAGACAGATTGGGCGAGCAGTACTTC. This chain links TRBV29-1 with TRBJ2-7, with D possibly being TRBD1 (5 bases). This CDR3 is built from 13 residues. The V and J ends lost 2 bases and 6 bases respectively, with 14 bases between them. The germline gives CDR1 SQVTM, CDR2 ANQGSEA.

The CDR3 region is CASSAPTSGRKSGANVLTF. CDR3 coding DNA: TGTGCCAGCAGTGCACCTACTAGCGGGAGAAAGTCTGGGGCCAACGTCCTGACTTTC. This chain links TRBV2 with TRBJ2-6; 11 positions match TRBD2. CDR3 length: 19 residues. Germline CDR1 and CDR2: SNHLY and FYNNEI. J gave up 1 base and V 4 bases, and 9 bases lay outside the gene matches.

In DNA, the CDR3 is TGTGCCAGCTCACCGGTCAGGAATGAAAAACTGTTTTTT. Its protein is CASSPVRNEKLFF. The rearrangement links TRBV18 to TRBJ1-4, with no clear D. The CDR3 spans 13 residues. V was pared by 3 bases and J by 5 bases, with 7 bases between. The germline V gene has CDR1 KGHSH and CDR2 LQKENI.

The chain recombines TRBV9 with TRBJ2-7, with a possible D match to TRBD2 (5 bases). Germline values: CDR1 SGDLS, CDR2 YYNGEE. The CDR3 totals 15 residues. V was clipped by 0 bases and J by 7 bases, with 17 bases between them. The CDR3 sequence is CASSVATSSGFEQYF. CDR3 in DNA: TGTGCCAGCAGCGTAGCTACGTCCAGCGGATTTGAGCAGTACTTC.

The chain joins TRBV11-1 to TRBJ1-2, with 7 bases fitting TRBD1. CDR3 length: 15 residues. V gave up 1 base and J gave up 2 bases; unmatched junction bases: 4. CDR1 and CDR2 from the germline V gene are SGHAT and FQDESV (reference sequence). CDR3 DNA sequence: TGTGCCAGCAGCTTAGGGGGACAGCTAAACTATGGCTACACCTTC. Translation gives CASSLGGQLNYGYTF.

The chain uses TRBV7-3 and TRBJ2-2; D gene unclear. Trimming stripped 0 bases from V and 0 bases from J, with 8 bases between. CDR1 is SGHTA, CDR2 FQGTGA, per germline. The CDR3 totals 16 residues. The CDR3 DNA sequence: TGTGCCAGCAGCTTAACGAATGCAGCGAACACCGGGGAGCTGTTTTTT. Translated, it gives CASSLTNAANTGELFF.

The CDR3 region is CASRARGGENEKLFF. In DNA form, the CDR3 reads TGTGCCAGCAGGGCCCGGGGGGGCGAAAATGAAAAACTGTTTTTT. The chain links TRBV2 to TRBJ1-4; D might be TRBD1 (6 bases). The germline gives CDR1 SNHLY, CDR2 FYNNEI. V was clipped by 6 bases and J by 5 bases, with 16 bases between them. This CDR3 comprises 15 residues.

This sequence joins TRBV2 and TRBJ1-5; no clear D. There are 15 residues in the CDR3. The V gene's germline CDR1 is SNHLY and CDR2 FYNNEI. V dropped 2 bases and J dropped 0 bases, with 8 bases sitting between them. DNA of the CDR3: TGTGCCAGCAGTGAAAATCAGAATAGCAATCAGCCCCAGCATTTT. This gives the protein CASSENQNSNQPQHF.

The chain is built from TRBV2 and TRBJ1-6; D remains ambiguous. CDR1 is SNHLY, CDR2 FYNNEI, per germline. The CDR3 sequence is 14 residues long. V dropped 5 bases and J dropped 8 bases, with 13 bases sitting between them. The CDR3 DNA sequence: TGTGCCAGCAGTTTACCGGGTGAAGATTCACCCCTCCACTTT. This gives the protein CASSLPGEDSPLHF.

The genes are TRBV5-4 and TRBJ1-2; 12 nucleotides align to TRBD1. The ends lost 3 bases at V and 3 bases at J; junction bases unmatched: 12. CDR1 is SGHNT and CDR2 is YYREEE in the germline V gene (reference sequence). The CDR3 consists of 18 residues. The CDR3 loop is CASSSGQGAFGPYYGYTF. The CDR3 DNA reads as TGTGCCAGCAGCTCGGGACAGGGGGCGTTTGGACCATACTATGGCTACACCTTC.